Sequencing of this TCR beta chain was carried out in a study of naive and memory T cell subsets. Overall study findings and caveats: TCR abundance followed a power law differing between naive and memory subsets.

In this sample, this clonotype turned up a few times. Its antigen is undetermined. Both TRBC1 and TRBC2 were covered by a beta constant-region primer of two equimolar oligonucleotides. TCRdb used MiXCR to reprocess the UMI-ligation and nested PCR reads, holding one entry per CDR3 protein. The data contain tens of thousands of distinct CDR3 sequences, 13% of them singletons. EMRA cells were CD45RA+CD27-, and effector memory cells CD45RA-CD27-. Germline V gene lookup returns CDR1 SGHVS and CDR2 FQNEAQ. With 4 bases clipped from V and 0 bases from J, the junction kept 2 bases outside the gene matches. This CDR3 is 14 amino acids long.

This receptor was obtained from a human donor in good health. The rearrangement joins TRBV7-8 to TRBJ2-7; 8 nucleotides line up with TRBD1. The sample taken for sequencing was effector memory CD4+ T cells from blood. Noted subset: effector memory, CD45RA- CD27-. CDR3 region: CASSWTGSSYEQYF. In nucleotides, the CDR3 is TGTGCCAGCAGCTGGACAGGGAGCTCCTACGAGCAGTACTTC.